The rows below give T cell receptor beta chains drawn from one sample of a study of metastatic and nonmetastatic thyroid tumors. TCRdb re-processed the PCR reads through MiXCR. Of about 93,000 clones in the sample, approximately 12% were seen once. The sequenced material came from blood. Every receptor here comes from a female donor with papillary thyroid cancer or a benign thyroid nodule (not recorded which). Some clones in this sample may be carry-over from other donors' samples. Both conserved end residues are part of each CDR3. A D gene is named only where the DNA matches it firmly. For some rows the clone size is stated as once, few or many, or as a class when expanded; others skip it.

d_call: TRBD1
clone_size: many
j_call: TRBJ2-7
v_call: TRBV3-1
cdr3_aa: CASSQGTPGTGRYEQYF
cdr3_nt: TGTGCCAGCAGCCAAGGGACCCCCGGGACAGGGCGGTACGAGCAGTACTTC

d_call: TRBD2
clone_size: many
j_call: TRBJ2-1
v_call: TRBV4-1
cdr3_aa: CASSQIGRGVNEQFF
cdr3_nt: TGCGCCAGCAGCCAGATCGGGAGGGGGGTCAATGAGCAGTTCTTC

d_call: TRBD1
clone_size: many
j_call: TRBJ1-5
v_call: TRBV10-3
cdr3_aa: CAISESGAGQGQNQPQHF
cdr3_nt: TGTGCCATCAGTGAGAGTGGGGCGGGACAGGGGCAAAATCAGCCCCAGCATTTT

d_call: .
clone_size: .
j_call: TRBJ2-1
v_call: TRBV7-8
cdr3_aa: CASSLSYLPGDEQFF
cdr3_nt: TGTGCCAGCAGCTTATCTTACTTACCGGGGGATGAGCAGTTCTTC

d_call: .
clone_size: many
j_call: TRBJ2-2
v_call: TRBV12-3/TRBV12-4
cdr3_aa: CASSLGIGELFF
cdr3_nt: TGTGCCAGCAGTTTAGGGATCGGGGAGCTGTTTTTT

d_call: .
clone_size: .
j_call: TRBJ1-2
v_call: TRBV20-1
cdr3_aa: CSARDPGRLHYGYTF
cdr3_nt: TGCAGTGCTAGAGATCCAGGGAGGCTCCACTATGGCTACACCTTC

d_call: .
clone_size: .
j_call: TRBJ1-1
v_call: TRBV5-4
cdr3_aa: CASSLGGAARAEASF
cdr3_nt: TGTGCCAGCAGCTTGGGGGGCGCCGCCAGGGCTGAAGCTTCCTTT

d_call: .
clone_size: many
j_call: TRBJ1-4
v_call: TRBV28
cdr3_aa: CASSFLRERINEKLFF
cdr3_nt: TGTGCCAGCAGTTTTTTGCGGGAACGGATTAATGAAAAACTGTTTTTT

d_call: .
clone_size: many
j_call: TRBJ1-4
v_call: TRBV30
cdr3_aa: CAWSTVGEKLFF
cdr3_nt: TGTGCCTGGAGCACGGTAGGGGAAAAACTGTTTTTT

d_call: TRBD2
clone_size: .
j_call: TRBJ2-1
v_call: TRBV20-1
cdr3_aa: CSAMGTSGISISYNEQFF
cdr3_nt: TGCAGTGCTATGGGGACTAGCGGGATCAGCATCTCCTACAATGAGCAGTTCTTC

d_call: TRBD2
clone_size: many
j_call: TRBJ2-7
v_call: TRBV19
cdr3_aa: CASSKLAGYSYEQYF
cdr3_nt: TGTGCCAGTAGTAAACTAGCGGGATATTCCTACGAGCAGTACTTC

d_call: .
clone_size: many
j_call: TRBJ2-5
v_call: TRBV20-1
cdr3_aa: CSARDPRGGQETQYF
cdr3_nt: TGCAGTGCTAGAGACCCCCGTGGCGGCCAAGAGACCCAGTACTTC

d_call: .
clone_size: many
j_call: TRBJ1-1
v_call: TRBV5-8
cdr3_aa: CASSLGGRAPGEAFF
cdr3_nt: TGTGCCAGCAGCTTGGGTGGACGGGCCCCTGGGGAAGCTTTCTTT

d_call: .
clone_size: many
j_call: TRBJ1-2
v_call: TRBV30
cdr3_aa: CAWSQEGLYGYTF
cdr3_nt: TGTGCCTGGAGTCAGGAAGGGCTCTATGGCTACACCTTC

d_call: .
clone_size: many
j_call: TRBJ2-7
v_call: TRBV4-3
cdr3_aa: CASSQSGSFYEQYF
cdr3_nt: TGCGCCAGCAGCCAAAGCGGGTCCTTTTACGAGCAGTACTTC

d_call: .
clone_size: once
j_call: TRBJ1-4
v_call: TRBV11-2
cdr3_aa: CASSWAGSATNEKLFF
cdr3_nt: TGTGCCAGCAGCTGGGCAGGGTCTGCAACTAATGAAAAACTGTTTTTT

d_call: .
clone_size: .
j_call: TRBJ1-5
v_call: TRBV6-1
cdr3_aa: CASSEAPHLSQHF
cdr3_nt: TGTGCCAGCAGTGAAGCCCCACATTTATCCCAGCATTTT

d_call: .
clone_size: .
j_call: TRBJ1-1
v_call: TRBV4-1
cdr3_aa: CASSQERGAAATEAFF
cdr3_nt: TGCGCCAGCAGCCAAGAAAGAGGGGCCGCCGCCACTGAAGCTTTCTTT

d_call: TRBD2
clone_size: many
j_call: TRBJ2-1
v_call: TRBV6-1
cdr3_aa: CASSSAGERFF
cdr3_nt: TGTGCCAGCAGTTCCGCGGGAGAGAGGTTCTTC

d_call: .
clone_size: many
j_call: TRBJ1-1
v_call: TRBV7-9
cdr3_aa: CASRDGSQAFF
cdr3_nt: TGTGCCAGCAGGGATGGGAGCCAAGCTTTCTTT

d_call: TRBD1
clone_size: many
j_call: TRBJ1-2
v_call: TRBV6-5
cdr3_aa: CASSYGPTGNYGYTF
cdr3_nt: TGTGCCAGCAGTTACGGTCCGACAGGGAACTATGGCTACACCTTC

d_call: TRBD1
clone_size: many
j_call: TRBJ2-3
v_call: TRBV20-1
cdr3_aa: CSARLIGTGTDTQYF
cdr3_nt: TGCAGTGCTAGACTGATAGGGACAGGGACTGATACGCAGTATTTT

d_call: .
clone_size: .
j_call: TRBJ2-7
v_call: TRBV27
cdr3_aa: CASSLGTAAYEQYF
cdr3_nt: TGTGCCAGCAGTTTAGGGACTGCAGCCTACGAGCAGTACTTC

d_call: .
clone_size: few
j_call: TRBJ1-2
v_call: TRBV2
cdr3_aa: CASSEGQLYGYTF
cdr3_nt: TGTGCCAGCAGTGAAGGGCAGCTCTATGGCTACACCTTC

d_call: TRBD1
clone_size: many
j_call: TRBJ1-2
v_call: TRBV28
cdr3_aa: CASSLGQGKRDEEGLGYTF
cdr3_nt: TGTGCCAGCAGTTTAGGACAGGGGAAACGAGATGAGGAGGGTCTTGGCTACACCTTC

d_call: .
clone_size: once
j_call: TRBJ1-1
v_call: TRBV6-1
cdr3_aa: CASSELVENTEAFF
cdr3_nt: TGTGCCAGCAGTGAATTGGTGGAAAACACTGAAGCTTTCTTT

d_call: .
clone_size: many
j_call: TRBJ2-7
v_call: TRBV7-2
cdr3_aa: CASSLAGEGEQYF
cdr3_nt: TGTGCCAGCAGCTTAGCGGGAGAAGGCGAGCAGTACTTC

d_call: .
clone_size: many
j_call: TRBJ1-1
v_call: TRBV7-2
cdr3_aa: CASNKMGSLNTEAFF
cdr3_nt: TGTGCCAGCAACAAAATGGGGAGTTTGAACACTGAAGCTTTCTTT

d_call: TRBD2
clone_size: many
j_call: TRBJ2-5
v_call: TRBV18
cdr3_aa: CASTTRGAETQYF
cdr3_nt: TGTGCCAGCACCACGCGGGGGGCAGAGACCCAGTACTTC

d_call: .
clone_size: many
j_call: TRBJ1-1
v_call: TRBV6-2/TRBV6-3
cdr3_aa: CASSTQLGGFDTEAFF
cdr3_nt: TGTGCCAGCAGTACCCAGTTGGGGGGTTTTGACACTGAAGCTTTCTTT

d_call: .
clone_size: many
j_call: TRBJ1-1
v_call: TRBV6-5
cdr3_aa: CASSYRGAFF
cdr3_nt: TGTGCCAGCAGTTACAGGGGAGCTTTCTTT

d_call: TRBD2
clone_size: many
j_call: TRBJ2-1
v_call: TRBV19
cdr3_aa: CASSIAAGGRGEQFF
cdr3_nt: TGTGCCAGTAGTATAGCGGCGGGAGGGCGGGGTGAGCAGTTCTTC

d_call: .
clone_size: many
j_call: TRBJ2-2
v_call: TRBV9
cdr3_aa: CASSVLGGGTGELFF
cdr3_nt: TGTGCCAGCAGCGTACTGGGAGGGGGCACCGGGGAGCTGTTTTTT

d_call: .
clone_size: many
j_call: TRBJ1-1
v_call: TRBV11-1
cdr3_aa: CASSPRTRQAGGTPEAFF
cdr3_nt: TGTGCCAGCAGCCCTCGGACTAGGCAGGCGGGGGGGACTCCTGAAGCTTTCTTT

d_call: .
clone_size: many
j_call: TRBJ2-6
v_call: TRBV28
cdr3_aa: CASSLGGGGLTGANVLTF
cdr3_nt: TGTGCCAGCAGTTTGGGAGGGGGCGGATTGACTGGGGCCAACGTCCTGACTTTC

d_call: .
clone_size: many
j_call: TRBJ1-2
v_call: TRBV10-3
cdr3_aa: CAISESLHRDPYGYTF
cdr3_nt: TGTGCCATCAGTGAGTCATTACACAGGGACCCATATGGCTACACCTTC

d_call: .
clone_size: many
j_call: TRBJ1-2
v_call: TRBV20-1
cdr3_aa: CSARRRGANYGYTF
cdr3_nt: TGCAGTGCTAGACGACGGGGGGCCAACTATGGCTACACCTTC

d_call: .
clone_size: many
j_call: TRBJ2-7
v_call: TRBV6-2/TRBV6-3
cdr3_aa: CASSSVYRDEQYF
cdr3_nt: TGTGCCAGCAGTTCCGTATACCGGGACGAGCAGTACTTC

d_call: .
clone_size: many
j_call: TRBJ2-7
v_call: TRBV9
cdr3_aa: CASSPHRAGGYEQYF
cdr3_nt: TGTGCCAGCAGCCCCCACAGGGCTGGGGGCTACGAGCAGTACTTC

d_call: .
clone_size: .
j_call: TRBJ2-2
v_call: TRBV10-3
cdr3_aa: CAISESTKDQRNTGELFF
cdr3_nt: TGTGCCATCAGTGAGTCCACCAAGGACCAGAGGAACACCGGGGAGCTGTTTTTT

d_call: .
clone_size: many
j_call: TRBJ1-1
v_call: TRBV2
cdr3_aa: CASRGLGDTEAFF
cdr3_nt: TGTGCCAGCAGAGGGCTAGGGGACACTGAAGCTTTCTTT

d_call: .
clone_size: .
j_call: TRBJ1-3
v_call: TRBV28
cdr3_aa: CASAWAGSSGNTIYF
cdr3_nt: TGTGCCAGCGCGTGGGCAGGTTCTTCTGGAAACACCATATATTTT

d_call: .
clone_size: many
j_call: TRBJ2-6
v_call: TRBV5-4
cdr3_aa: CASSFLLQNSGANVLTF
cdr3_nt: TGTGCCAGCAGCTTCCTATTACAGAACTCTGGGGCCAACGTCCTGACTTTC